The TCR beta chain under discussion was sequenced for a study of blood T cell repertoires in COVID-19. Recruits, aged roughly 18 to 95 years, lived in some 25 US areas. Under the authors' procedure: By means of reference gene primer amplification, nucleated cell counts were estimated. The repertoire was sequenced with immunoSEQ multiplex PCR; TCRdb's copy has only in-frame clones and lacks some. The V and J calls and the clone size are those of that table, but D and trimming were determined from the DNA. The sample yields roughly 250,000 clones, 87% seen once. This CDR3 has 18 amino acids. Per the germline V gene, CDR1 is MGHRA and CDR2 is YSYEKL. The V end was cut by 1 base, the J end by 1 base, with 20 bases between. The table lists this clone with a few counts.

Material for sequencing was PBMCs or T cells enriched from blood (not recorded which). This sequence was found in a woman younger than 45 with acute COVID-19. V usage is TRBV4-1 and J usage is TRBJ2-7; TRBD1 is a possible D gene (6 bases). The DNA of the CDR3 is TGCGCCAGCAGCCAAGTCCTCGGCCGGACAGCGTATTCCTACGAGCAGTACTTC. This encodes CASSQVLGRTAYSYEQYF.